These 29 T cell receptor beta chains were all obtained from the same sample, sequenced in a study of blood T cell repertoires in COVID-19. The data were produced by immunoSEQ multiplex PCR, yet TCRdb's version contains in-frame clones alone and is incomplete. The sample carries about 250,000 clones, about nine tenths recorded once. The sequenced material came from peripheral blood. These receptors were obtained from a woman aged 40 to 55 who had recovered from COVID-19.

In this sample, this clone turned up once. This chain uses TRBV27 with TRBJ1-3; D is uncertain. Germline assignment: CDR1 MNHEY and CDR2 SMNVEV (reference sequence). This CDR3 contains 13 residues. The germline V and J ends were trimmed by 5 bases and 2 bases, with 7 bases remaining between them. The CDR3 protein is CASSNRAGNTIYF. As DNA, the CDR3 is TGTGCCAGCAGTAACCGGGCTGGAAACACCATATATTTT.

This chain joins TRBV24-1 and TRBJ2-7, with D perhaps TRBD1 (5 bases). The length of the CDR3 is 14 residues. V lost 4 bases, J lost 6 bases, and 15 bases lay in between. From germline, CDR1 is KGHDR and CDR2 SFDVKD. CDR3 DNA: TGTGCCACCAGTGAATCAGGGCCCTCGGGCGAGCAGTACTTC. As protein: CATSESGPSGEQYF.

This chain uses TRBV18 with TRBJ1-5, with D hard to call. The CDR3 is made up of 12 amino acids. Germline CDR1 reads KGHSH; CDR2 reads LQKENI. Between the trimmed V and J ends, which lost 5 bases and 3 bases, there was a span of 5 bases. The CDR3 reads CASSADNQPQHF. The CDR3, as DNA: TGTGCCAGCTCAGCGGACAATCAGCCCCAGCATTTT.

CDR3 loop: CASSPQPLTRRGSNEQFF. DNA for the CDR3: TGTGCCAGCAGCCCACAACCTCTGACCCGCAGGGGGTCCAATGAGCAGTTCTTC. The chain combines TRBV7-8 with TRBJ2-1; TRBD1 matches 7 bases. V lost 5 bases and J lost 6; bases outside the gene matches: 19. CDR1 is SGHVS and CDR2 is FQNEAQ in the germline V gene. This CDR3 region has 18 residues.

This clone was observed a handful of times. The chain combines TRBV9 with TRBJ1-2; D unresolved. The CDR3 is made up of 15 amino acids. Looked up from germline, CDR1 is SGDLS and CDR2 is YYNGEE. Trimming took off 0 bases at V and 2 bases at J, with 11 bases between the two ends. CDR3 amino acids: CASSVDPAQNYGYTF. For the CDR3, the DNA is TGTGCCAGCAGCGTAGACCCCGCCCAGAACTATGGCTACACCTTC.

The J gene is TRBJ2-1, the V gene TRBV6-5, with D possibly being TRBD1 (6 bases). The V end was cut by 10 bases, the J end by 0 bases, with 10 bases between. Germline-derived CDR1 and CDR2 are MNHEY and SVGAGI. The CDR3 has 13 residues. The CDR3 spells CATTGSSYNEQFF. The CDR3 DNA reads TGTGCCACCACAGGGAGCTCCTACAATGAGCAGTTCTTC.

V usage is TRBV19 and J usage is TRBJ2-2; 8 nucleotides agree with TRBD2. The V gene's germline CDR1 is LNHDA and CDR2 SQIVND (reference sequence). The CDR3 loop spans 14 amino acids. V lost 10 bases and J lost 4; bases outside the gene matches: 8. CDR3 amino acids: CATQGLAATGELFF. The CDR3 DNA sequence: TGTGCCACCCAAGGACTAGCAGCCACCGGGGAGCTGTTTTTT.

This clone was recorded once. CDR3: CASSLGGRGPWEQFF. The CDR3 bases are TGTGCCAGCAGCTTGGGCGGGAGGGGGCCTTGGGAGCAGTTCTTC. The gene calls are TRBV5-4 and TRBJ2-1; 9 bases are a match to TRBD2. The trim removed 0 bases at V and 10 bases at J, leaving 8 bases unmatched. The CDR3 sequence is 15 residues long. Germline V lookup: CDR1 SGHNT, CDR2 YYREEE (reference sequence).

V usage is TRBV15 and J usage is TRBJ2-1, with TRBD2 matching 7 bases. V was pared by 0 bases and J by 8 bases, with 13 bases of the junction left unmatched. In germline, CDR1 is LNHNV, CDR2 YYDKDF (reference sequence). This CDR3 is 17 amino acids long. The CDR3 DNA is TGTGCCACCAGCAGAGAGGGGGGGGTTAGCGGGTTCGATGAGCAGTTCTTC. Amino acids: CATSREGGVSGFDEQFF. The variable domain in full, completed from reference TRBV15 and TRBJ2-1, reads DAMVIQNPRYQVTQFGKPVTLSCSQTLNHNVMYWYQQKSSQAPKLLFHYYDKDFNNEADTPDNFQSRRPNTSFCFLDIRSPGLGDTAMYLCATSREGGVSGFDEQFFGPGTRLTVL.

The rearrangement uses TRBV3-1 (or the pseudogene TRBV3-2) and TRBJ2-7, with 10 nucleotides matching TRBD2. The V and J ends lost 2 bases and 4 bases, in that order; junction bases with no gene match: 5. The CDR3 totals 15 residues. Germline CDR1 is LGHDT and CDR2 is YNNKEL (reference sequence). The CDR3 sequence: CASSQTAGGLYEQYF. DNA for the CDR3: TGTGCCAGCAGCCAAACAGCGGGAGGGCTTTACGAGCAGTACTTC.

The J gene is TRBJ2-3, the V gene TRBV4-1; 7 nucleotides match TRBD2. The CDR3 sequence is 19 residues long. Germline V gene data show CDR1 as MGHRA and CDR2 as YSYEKL. The trim removed 4 bases at V and 4 bases at J, leaving 20 bases unmatched. In DNA, the CDR3 is TGCGCCAGCAGCCGCCAAATCCTAGGCTATGGGAGGGTACCAGATACGCAGTATTTT. Translated, it gives CASSRQILGYGRVPDTQYF.

V is TRBV28 and J is TRBJ2-1; perhaps TRBD1 as D (5 bases). Trimming removed 4 bases from V and 0 bases from J, with 16 bases in between. The CDR3 loop spans 17 amino acids. CDR1 is MDHEN, CDR2 SYDVKM, per germline. CDR3 DNA sequence: TGTGCCAGCAGTTCTTTAGGTGGGGCCACCTCCTACAATGAGCAGTTCTTC. Translation gives CASSSLGGATSYNEQFF. Full variable domain (outside the CDR3, taken from reference TRBV28 and TRBJ2-1): DVKVTQSSRYLVKRTGEKVFLECVQDMDHENMFWYRQDPGLGLRLIYFSYDVKMKEKGDIPEGYSVSREKKERFSLILESASTNQTSMYLCASSSLGGATSYNEQFFGPGTRLTVL.

This chain joins TRBV6-5 and TRBJ1-5, with D possibly TRBD1 on 5 matching bases. V lost 5 bases, J lost 2 bases, and 7 bases lay in between. Germline V lookup: CDR1 MNHEY, CDR2 SVGAGI. The CDR3 contains 13 residues. DNA for the CDR3: TGTGCCAGCAGTATACAGGGCAATCAGCCCCAGCATTTT. This encodes CASSIQGNQPQHF.

V and J are TRBV10-2 and TRBJ2-1, with 11 bases lining up with TRBD2. CDR1 WSHSY and CDR2 SAAADI come from the germline V gene. The J segment lost 7 bases and the V segment lost 0 bases, leaving 5 bases of the junction unmatched. The CDR3 extends over 16 amino acids. The CDR3 DNA follows: TGCGCCAGCAGTGAGTCGATACTAGCGGGAGTGAATGAGCAGTTCTTC. Amino acids: CASSESILAGVNEQFF.

CDR3 in amino acids: CASSIGWGQSDSGYTF. In DNA, the CDR3 is TGTGCCAGTAGTATAGGTTGGGGACAGAGCGATAGCGGCTACACCTTC. This chain joins TRBV19 and TRBJ1-2; 7 nucleotides line up with TRBD1. J was trimmed by 8 bases and V by 1 base; bases with no gene match: 13. Germline CDR1 and CDR2: LNHDA and SQIVND (reference sequence). CDR3 length: 16 amino acids.

There are a few counts of this clone. The chain is built from TRBV3-1 (or the pseudogene TRBV3-2) and TRBJ2-3; TRBD2 matches 10 bases. CDR3 size: 18 residues. Germline V gives CDR1 LGHDT, CDR2 YNNKEL (reference sequence). Germline trimming cut 0 bases from V and 9 bases from J; bases unmatched to any gene: 15. CDR3 loop: CASSQEGFQAGGPGTQYF. The CDR3 nucleotides are TGTGCCAGCAGCCAAGAGGGGTTCCAAGCGGGAGGGCCAGGCACGCAGTATTTT.

The gene calls are TRBV18 and TRBJ2-7; tentative D call: TRBD1 (6 bases). Germline CDR1 and CDR2: KGHSH and LQKENI. Trimming removed 1 base from V and 2 bases from J, with 6 bases in between. CDR3 length: 13 residues. CDR3 region: CASSPQGAYEQYF. Written as DNA, the CDR3 is TGTGCCAGCTCACCACAGGGGGCCTACGAGCAGTACTTC.

The chain couples TRBV12-3 or TRBV12-4 to TRBJ2-2; the D is unclear. V was shortened by 7 bases and J by 6 bases, with 9 bases between the two germline ends. This CDR3 has 12 amino acids. CDR3: CASTLVAGELFF. Here the CDR3 DNA reads TGTGCCAGCACCCTAGTTGCCGGGGAGCTGTTTTTT.

This chain joins TRBV24-1 and TRBJ2-3; TRBD2 aligns across 7 bases. CDR3 size: 16 residues. Unmatched junction bases numbered 10, after V lost 6 bases and J lost 2 bases. CDR1 is KGHDR, CDR2 SFDVKD, per germline. The CDR3 sequence: CATSSGVAGFTDTQYF. The CDR3 region has the DNA TGTGCCACCAGTAGTGGGGTAGCGGGTTTCACAGATACGCAGTATTTT.

This chain connects TRBV13 to TRBJ2-3, with D possibly TRBD1 on 6 matching bases. This CDR3 has 11 residues. Trimming stripped 2 bases from V and 12 bases from J, with 9 bases between. Germline CDR1 and CDR2: PRHDT and FYEKMQ (reference sequence). The CDR3 nucleotides read TGTGCCAGCAGCTTAAGGGACACACAGTATTTT. It encodes CASSLRDTQYF.

This rearrangement joins TRBV3-1 (or the pseudogene TRBV3-2) to TRBJ2-3; 9 bases align to TRBD2. Germline trimming cut 4 bases from V and 5 bases from J; bases unmatched to any gene: 10. The CDR3 totals 16 residues. Germline CDR1 LGHDT, CDR2 YNNKEL (reference sequence). Written as DNA, the CDR3 is TGTGCCAGCAGCCGCCGTAGCGGGAGTGTGCTAGATACGCAGTATTTT. It yields the protein CASSRRSGSVLDTQYF.

The chain is built from TRBV6-5 and TRBJ1-2; D perhaps matches TRBD1 (5 bases). The length of the CDR3 is 14 residues. Trimming removed 5 bases at V and 4 bases at J, with 14 bases between. CDR1 MNHEY and CDR2 SVGAGI come from the germline V gene. The CDR3 protein is CASSLLTGSYGYTF. CDR3 DNA: TGTGCCAGCAGTCTTCTTACAGGTTCCTATGGCTACACCTTC.

This chain connects TRBV10-3 to TRBJ2-5, with 10 bases aligning to TRBD1. The V segment lost 8 bases and the J segment 5 bases; nucleotides outside the gene matches: 11. This CDR3 is built from 15 residues. Per the germline V gene, CDR1 is ENHRY and CDR2 is SYGVKD. The CDR3 protein is CAIGNGDRGTETQYF. DNA of the CDR3: TGTGCCATCGGGAATGGGGACAGGGGTACCGAGACCCAGTACTTC.

The V gene is TRBV5-1, the J gene TRBJ2-7; 9 bases align to TRBD2. This CDR3 has 14 residues. V trimming: 0 bases; J trimming: 6 bases; junction bases outside the gene matches: 4. CDR1 is SGHRS and CDR2 is YFSETQ in the germline V gene. The CDR3, as DNA: TGCGCCAGCAGCTTGGTAGCGGGAGTGGCCGAGCAGTACTTC. It translates to CASSLVAGVAEQYF. The full variable domain, with the rest looked up from reference TRBV5-1 and TRBJ2-7, is KAGVTQTPRYLIKTRGQQVTLSCSPISGHRSVSWYQQTPGQGLQFLFEYFSETQRNKGNFPGRFSGRQFSNSRSEMNVSTLELGDSALYLCASSLVAGVAEQYFGPGTRLTVT.

The genes are TRBV7-3 and TRBJ2-1; 10 bases are a match to TRBD1. The V segment lost 5 bases and the J segment 3 bases; nucleotides outside the gene matches: 7. The CDR3 is 16 residues long. Germline CDR1 reads SGHTA; CDR2 reads FQGTGA. The CDR3 protein is CASSPARTGGYNEQFF. CDR3 nucleotides: TGTGCCAGCAGCCCCGCCCGGACAGGGGGCTACAATGAGCAGTTCTTC.

The CDR3 is CASSESSGSNHEQFF. The CDR3 DNA follows: TGTGCCAGCAGCGAATCTAGCGGGAGTAACCATGAGCAGTTCTTC. The chain recombines TRBV9 with TRBJ2-1, with 10 bases matching TRBD2. This CDR3 is 15 amino acids long. Trimming took 3 bases from V and 8 from J; bases not matched to a gene: 8. The germline V gene encodes CDR1 SGDLS and CDR2 YYNGEE. The full variable domain, with the rest looked up from reference TRBV9 and TRBJ2-1, is DSGVTQTPKHLITATGQRVTLRCSPRSGDLSVYWYQQSLDQGLQFLIQYYNGEERAKGNILERFSAQQFPDLHSELNLSSLELGDSALYFCASSESSGSNHEQFFGPGTRLTVL.

The rearrangement joins TRBV28 to TRBJ2-6; 14 bases are a match to TRBD2. The V and J ends lost 4 bases and 1 base, in that order; junction bases with no gene match: 9. CDR3 length equals 20 residues. CDR1 MDHEN and CDR2 SYDVKM come from the germline V gene. The CDR3 reads CASSSGTSGSSWSGANVLTF. Written as DNA, the CDR3 is TGTGCCAGCAGTTCCGGGACTAGCGGGAGTAGCTGGTCTGGGGCCAACGTCCTGACTTTC.

The chain uses TRBV7-9 and TRBJ2-4; 7 nucleotides line up with TRBD1. Germline V gene data show CDR1 as SEHNR and CDR2 as FQNEAQ (reference sequence). The CDR3 sequence is 16 residues long. Losses at the gene ends were 1 base for V and 0 bases for J; bases not matched to a gene: 3. CDR3 protein: CASSLGQGLAKNIQYF. The CDR3 nucleotides are TGTGCCAGCAGCTTAGGACAGGGCTTAGCCAAAAACATTCAGTACTTC.

The chain couples TRBV7-3 to TRBJ1-1; D is unclear. Trimming took off 0 bases at V and 6 bases at J, with 8 bases between the two ends. In germline, CDR1 is SGHTA, CDR2 FQGTGA. The CDR3 spans 13 residues. The CDR3 is CASSLTLEAEAFF. CDR3 DNA: TGTGCCAGCAGCTTAACCCTTGAGGCTGAAGCTTTCTTT.